These 14 T cell receptor beta chains share one sample of origin, sequenced in a study of T cell changes during pregnancy in multiple sclerosis. Profiled with immunoSEQ multiplex PCR; TCRdb holds only in-frame clones, not every one. The sample yields tens of thousands of clones, roughly 90% seen once. The material sequenced was peripheral blood, taken in the first trimester of pregnancy. The receptors derive from a female donor with multiple sclerosis, enrolled in a pregnancy study.

This chain uses TRBV6-5 with TRBJ1-1; D gene uncertain. Per germline, CDR1 MNHEY and CDR2 SVGAGI. This CDR3 comprises 13 residues. Deletions cut 2 bases from V and 1 base from J, with 5 bases between. The CDR3 spells CASSYLRNTEAFF. Here the CDR3 DNA reads TGTGCCAGCAGTTACCTGAGGAACACTGAAGCTTTCTTT.

The rearrangement links TRBV4-3 to TRBJ2-7, with 8 positions matching TRBD1. V was pared by 5 bases and J by 0 bases, with 6 bases of the junction left unmatched. Germline-derived CDR1 and CDR2 are LGHNA and YSLEER. The CDR3 length is 15 residues. CDR3 DNA sequence: TGCGCCAGCAGCAGATGGGGACAGGACTCCTACGAGCAGTACTTC. Its protein is CASSRWGQDSYEQYF.

The chain uses TRBV7-9 and TRBJ1-2; possible D gene TRBD1, 5 bases. The CDR3 sequence is 13 residues long. The V gene's germline CDR1 is SEHNR and CDR2 FQNEAQ (reference sequence). Trimming removed 2 bases from V and 7 bases from J, with 11 bases in between. CDR3 nucleotides: TGTGCCAGCAGCTTACCGGACAAGAGTGGCTACACCTTC. Its translation: CASSLPDKSGYTF.

The J gene is TRBJ2-4, the V gene TRBV28, with 8 bases identical to TRBD1. Germline-derived CDR1 and CDR2 are MDHEN and SYDVKM. V trimming: 5 bases; J trimming: 0 bases; junction bases outside the gene matches: 0. CDR3 size: 14 residues. In DNA form, the CDR3 reads TGTGCCAGCAGTGGACAGGGAGCCAAAAACATTCAGTACTTC. As protein: CASSGQGAKNIQYF.

The V and J genes are TRBV5-5 and TRBJ2-2; 9 bases are a match to TRBD1. With 4 bases clipped from V and 2 bases from J, the junction kept 6 bases outside the gene matches. From germline, CDR1 is SGHKS and CDR2 YYEKEE (reference sequence). The CDR3 covers 16 residues. This CDR3 is CASSIGQGFNTGELFF. The CDR3, as DNA: TGTGCCAGCAGCATCGGACAGGGGTTTAACACCGGGGAGCTGTTTTTT.

The V and J genes are TRBV9 and TRBJ1-2; 9 bases are a match to TRBD1. The CDR3 loop spans 15 amino acids. The germline V gene has CDR1 SGDLS and CDR2 YYNGEE. V gave up 0 bases and J gave up 5 bases; unmatched junction bases: 5. Written as DNA, the CDR3 is TGTGCCAGCAGCGTAGATAGGACAGGGGAATATGGCTACACCTTC. Translated: CASSVDRTGEYGYTF. The entire variable domain, with the rest obtained from reference TRBV9 and TRBJ1-2, is as follows: DSGVTQTPKHLITATGQRVTLRCSPRSGDLSVYWYQQSLDQGLQFLIQYYNGEERAKGNILERFSAQQFPDLHSELNLSSLELGDSALYFCASSVDRTGEYGYTFGSGTRLTVV.

The CDR3 region has the DNA TGTGCCAGCAGCTCAGGACAGTCCTACGAGCAGTACTTC. Protein: CASSSGQSYEQYF. This rearrangement joins TRBV9 to TRBJ2-7, with a weak D call TRBD1 (6 bases). In germline, CDR1 is SGDLS, CDR2 YYNGEE. V was cut by 4 bases and J by 1 base, with 9 bases left in between. The CDR3 is 13 residues long.

The CDR3 nucleotides read TGTGCCTGGAGTGTACTAAGTGTCGGGGCTTTCTTT. Its protein product is CAWSVLSVGAFF. The chain is built from TRBV30 and TRBJ1-1; no definite D call. This CDR3 region has 12 residues. Between the trimmed V and J ends, which lost 0 bases and 11 bases, there was a span of 13 bases. Germline CDR1 is GTSNPN and CDR2 is SVGIG (reference sequence).

The chain employs TRBV30 and TRBJ2-1, with a weak D call TRBD2 (6 bases). Between the trimmed V and J ends, which lost 3 bases and 3 bases, there was a span of 12 bases. The CDR3 sequence is 14 residues long. CDR1 and CDR2 from the germline V gene are GTSNPN and SVGIG (reference sequence). The CDR3 is CAWRGDSFYNEQFF. In nucleotides, the CDR3 is TGTGCCTGGAGGGGGGACTCTTTCTACAATGAGCAGTTCTTC.

The rearrangement uses TRBV19 and TRBJ2-1; 10 nucleotides match TRBD2. The CDR3 is 16 amino acids. V was clipped by 4 bases and J by 8 bases; unmatched bases: 11. Germline V gene data show CDR1 as LNHDA and CDR2 as SQIVND (reference sequence). CDR3 coding DNA: TGTGCCAGTAGTACCTTAGCGGGGGGAGGATTACATGAGCAGTTCTTC. Its translation is CASSTLAGGGLHEQFF.

The chain recombines TRBV6-5 with TRBJ1-1; no reliable D call. Trimming shortened V by 2 bases and J by 5 bases, and 15 bases separated the two germline ends. Germline loops: CDR1 MNHEY, CDR2 SVGAGI. The CDR3 covers 15 residues. The CDR3 region is CASSYDPRGRTEAFF. DNA of the CDR3: TGTGCCAGCAGTTACGACCCCCGGGGAAGGACTGAAGCTTTCTTT.

The sample holds one count of this clone. V is TRBV5-1 and J is TRBJ2-7, with D hard to call. V was shortened by 2 bases and J by 6 bases, with 15 bases between the two germline ends. The length of the CDR3 is 14 residues. Germline V gives CDR1 SGHRS, CDR2 YFSETQ. The CDR3 DNA is TGCGCCAGCAGCTTCGATGGAGATTCGGCCGAGCAGTACTTC. This translates into CASSFDGDSAEQYF.

This rearrangement joins TRBV19 to TRBJ1-4; possibly TRBD1 for D (5 bases). V lost 5 bases to trimming and J lost 4 bases, with 20 bases between them. CDR3 length: 17 residues. The germline CDR1 and CDR2 sequences are LNHDA and SQIVND (reference sequence). CDR3 sequence reads: CASSPRGVTARNEKLFF. As DNA, the CDR3 is TGTGCCAGTAGTCCGCGAGGCGTGACAGCCCGTAATGAAAAACTGTTTTTT.

V gene TRBV28 combines with J gene TRBJ1-1; D might be TRBD1 (6 bases). The V gene's germline CDR1 is MDHEN and CDR2 SYDVKM. The CDR3 runs 12 residues. Trimming removed 6 bases from V and 6 bases from J, with 11 bases in between. The CDR3: CASRTGSPEAFF. Written as DNA, the CDR3 is TGTGCCAGCAGAACAGGGAGTCCTGAAGCTTTCTTT. Full variable domain (outside the CDR3, taken from reference TRBV28 and TRBJ1-1): DVKVTQSSRYLVKRTGEKVFLECVQDMDHENMFWYRQDPGLGLRLIYFSYDVKMKEKGDIPEGYSVSREKKERFSLILESASTNQTSMYLCASRTGSPEAFFGQGTRLTVV.